The 17 T cell receptor beta chains given below trace back to one sample, sequenced in a study of regulatory T cells in long-lasting Graves disease. Libraries of TCR beta came from iRepertoire HTBI primers plus Arm-PCR of CDR3 regions. Each CDR3 protein is one row after TCRdb ran MiXCR on the multiplex PCR reads. The data contain about 470,000 distinct CDR3 sequences, roughly 20% of them seen just once; the ten biggest clones take up less than 9%. Time point defined: persistent/refractory GD, antithyroid drugs over 5 years with positive TRAb. Making the TCR library involved RNA that had been extracted from PBMCs. This sample comprised peripheral blood mononuclear cells (PBMCs), obtained when the disease was refractory, from a patient treated with antithyroid drugs. The source of these receptors is a female donor with Graves disease.

This sequence joins TRBV7-9 and TRBJ2-4; D may be TRBD2 (5 bases). The CDR3 is 13 amino acids. Trimming pared 8 bases from V and 3 bases from J, leaving 11 bases between. The germline V gene has CDR1 SEHNR and CDR2 FQNEAQ (reference sequence). The CDR3 nucleotides are TGTGCCAGCGAACTAGGGAACAAAAACATTCAGTACTTC. This sequence encodes CASELGNKNIQYF.

This clonotype appeared many times. The gene calls are TRBV15 and TRBJ2-4; D remains unclear. Germline loops: CDR1 LNHNV, CDR2 YYDKDF (reference sequence). The CDR3 covers 15 residues. Deletions cut 0 bases from V and 2 bases from J, with 8 bases between. As DNA, the CDR3 is TGTGCCACCAGCAGAGAAGGGCCGTCCAAAAACATTCAGTACTTC. Translating it yields CATSREGPSKNIQYF.

With regard to this clonotype: A much larger clone lies one base from this, so it may be a read error. The genes are TRBV3-1 and TRBJ1-1; D is possibly TRBD1 (5 bases). Germline V gene lookup returns CDR1 LGHDT and CDR2 YNNKEL (reference sequence). This CDR3 region has 14 residues. V was cut by 0 bases and J by 6 bases, with 11 bases left in between. In nucleotides, the CDR3 is TGTGCCAGCAGCCAAGATGGGGCTGGGGCTGAAGCTTTCTTT. Amino acids: CASSQDGAGAEAFF. The variable domain in full, completed from reference TRBV3-1 and TRBJ1-1, reads DTAVSQTPKYLVTQMGNDKSIKCEQNLGHDTMYWYKQDSKKFLKIMFSYNNKELIINETVPNRFSPKSPDKAHLNLHINSLELGDSAVYFCASSQDGAGAEAFFGQGTRLTVV.

This clonotype was seen only a few times. This chain joins TRBV27 and TRBJ2-6; unclear D gene. Trimming took off 5 bases at V and 0 bases at J, with 8 bases between the two ends. The germline CDR1 and CDR2 sequences are MNHEY and SMNVEV (reference sequence). This CDR3 region has 15 residues. CDR3 region: CASSLTSSGANVLTF. The DNA of the CDR3 is TGTGCCAGCAGTCTAACCAGCTCTGGGGCCAACGTCCTGACTTTC.

This clonotype was counted a single time. Sequence at one end of the junction differs from germline and may be a read error. V gene TRBV6-4 combines with J gene TRBJ1-2; D is uncertain. Germline V gene sequence: CDR1 MRHNA, CDR2 SNTAGT. The CDR3 is made up of 16 amino acids. The CDR3 region is CASSYSQDIYLGRYTF. The CDR3 coding sequence is TGTGCCAGCAGTTACTCCCAGGATATTTATCTTGGCCGCTACACCTTC.

The chain is built from TRBV29-1 and TRBJ1-1; 9 bases are shared with TRBD1. V gave up 8 bases and J gave up 5 bases; unmatched junction bases: 9. This CDR3 is 13 amino acids long. From germline, CDR1 is SQVTM and CDR2 ANQGSEA. Written as DNA, the CDR3 is TGCAGCCTTACAGGGGGCCTGGGGACTGAAGCTTTCTTT. It yields the protein CSLTGGLGTEAFF.

This clonotype was picked up many times. V gene TRBV2 combines with J gene TRBJ2-7, with 7 positions matching TRBD2. Germline-derived CDR1 and CDR2 are SNHLY and FYNNEI. This CDR3 is 16 amino acids long. Trimming took 1 base from V and 6 from J; bases not matched to a gene: 12. The CDR3 DNA follows: TGTGCCAGCAGTGAAGGGGGAGTCGGGAGGAGGGGCGAGCAGTACTTC. This encodes CASSEGGVGRRGEQYF.

This clonotype was seen only a few times. The V and J genes are TRBV19 and TRBJ1-5; 8 bases are shared with TRBD1. Germline V CDR1 and CDR2: LNHDA, SQIVND (reference sequence). With 4 bases clipped from V and 4 bases from J, the junction kept 6 bases outside the gene matches. This CDR3 is built from 15 residues. In DNA, the CDR3 is TGTGCCAGTAGTAATTGGGGACAGGTAAATCAGCCCCAGCATTTT. It specifies CASSNWGQVNQPQHF.

At least ten counts were recorded for this clonotype. The rearrangement links TRBV20-1 to TRBJ2-5; TRBD1 or TRBD2 may be the D gene (7 bases each). V lost 0 bases and J 9 bases, leaving 20 bases between the germline ends. From germline, CDR1 is DFQATT and CDR2 SNEGSKA (reference sequence). The CDR3 extends over 15 amino acids. DNA of the CDR3: TGCAGTGCTAGAGATCAGGGGGAGGGACAAATGGCCCAGTACTTC. Translated, it gives CSARDQGEGQMAQYF.

The genes are TRBV10-3 and TRBJ2-7; D possibly corresponds to TRBD1 (5 bases). CDR3 size: 13 residues. V lost 3 bases to trimming and J lost 7 bases, with 13 bases between them. The germline V gene encodes CDR1 ENHRY and CDR2 SYGVKD. The CDR3 spells CAISDLGLWEQYF. CDR3 nucleotide sequence: TGTGCCATCAGTGATTTGGGGCTTTGGGAGCAGTACTTC.

The sample holds a few counts of this clonotype. This chain uses TRBV9 with TRBJ1-1; no definite D call. Germline CDR1 and CDR2: SGDLS and YYNGEE. Trimming pared 3 bases from V and 2 bases from J, leaving 5 bases between. The CDR3 totals 12 residues. The CDR3 loop reads CASSGANTEAFF. The CDR3 DNA sequence: TGTGCCAGCAGCGGTGCCAACACTGAAGCTTTCTTT.

This clonotype was seen at least ten times. This chain joins TRBV28 and TRBJ1-2; D gene unclear. Per the germline V gene, CDR1 is MDHEN and CDR2 is SYDVKM. V shed 5 bases and J shed 7 bases, with 20 bases lying between them. CDR3 size: 15 residues. The CDR3 sequence: CASSPGSDWLAGYTF. The CDR3 DNA follows: TGTGCCAGCAGTCCGGGTTCAGACTGGCTGGCTGGCTACACCTTC.

This clonotype has more than one count but fewer than ten. The genes are TRBV12-5 and TRBJ2-2; possibly TRBD1 for D (5 bases). Germline CDR1 LGHNT, CDR2 FRNRAP. This CDR3 spans 15 amino acids. With 0 bases removed from V and 8 bases from J, the gap between germline ends came to 13 bases. CDR3 sequence: CASGLVLKGRGELFF. The CDR3, as DNA: TGTGCTAGTGGTTTGGTACTGAAGGGGCGAGGGGAGCTGTTTTTT.

At least ten counts were recorded for this clonotype. The rearrangement joins TRBV29-1 to TRBJ2-7; TRBD1 might be the D (5 bases). This CDR3 contains 11 residues. The ends were cut back, 3 bases at V and 5 bases at J, with 8 bases in the middle. Germline CDR1 SQVTM, CDR2 ANQGSEA. The CDR3 loop reads CSVEVRDEQYF. CDR3 coding DNA: TGCAGCGTTGAGGTCAGGGACGAGCAGTACTTC.

This clonotype was observed a few times. J is TRBJ2-2 and V is TRBV5-1, with D possibly matching TRBD2 (6 bases). Trimming took off 4 bases at V and 6 bases at J, with 19 bases between the two ends. From germline, CDR1 is SGHRS and CDR2 YFSETQ. The CDR3 has 16 residues. The CDR3 coding sequence is TGCGCCAGCAGCGTCACACTAGCACTGGGGCCCGGGGAGCTGTTTTTT. Translating gives CASSVTLALGPGELFF.

Ten or more counts support this clonotype. The chain joins TRBV6-1 to TRBJ2-1; possibly TRBD1 for D (5 bases). The CDR3 length is 14 residues. Trimming stripped 6 bases from V and 0 bases from J, with 9 bases between. Germline CDR1 reads MNHNS; CDR2 reads SASEGT. CDR3 DNA: TGTGCCAGCAGGCACAGGAGCTCCTACAATGAGCAGTTCTTC. Amino acid sequence: CASRHRSSYNEQFF.

The chain recombines TRBV20-1 with TRBJ1-5; 10 bases fit TRBD1. This CDR3 has 14 amino acids. J was trimmed by 2 bases and V by 5 bases; bases with no gene match: 3. Germline CDR1 DFQATT, CDR2 SNEGSKA (reference sequence). The CDR3 is CSAGDRGGNQPQHF. CDR3 in DNA: TGCAGTGCTGGGGACAGGGGCGGCAATCAGCCCCAGCATTTT.